Below, one T cell receptor (beta chain) is given with its context. The sample originates from a study of control samples from healthy donors and cancer patients. The CDR3 runs to 16 residues. V lost 4 bases and J lost 4, with 20 bases in between. The germline V gene encodes CDR1 SGHRS and CDR2 YFSETQ. The table came from immunoSEQ multiplex PCR; TCRdb's copy has only in-frame clones and leaves some out. The sample holds around 150,000 clones, 88% seen once. V usage is TRBV5-1 and J usage is TRBJ1-2; D gene ambiguous. The clonotype originates from a man between 18 and 35 years old in good health. Sequencing was done on a sample of blood. The CDR3 region has the DNA TGCGCCAGCAGCCGAACCCCGGGAGGGCACACCTATGGCTACACCTTC. Protein: CASSRTPGGHTYGYTF.